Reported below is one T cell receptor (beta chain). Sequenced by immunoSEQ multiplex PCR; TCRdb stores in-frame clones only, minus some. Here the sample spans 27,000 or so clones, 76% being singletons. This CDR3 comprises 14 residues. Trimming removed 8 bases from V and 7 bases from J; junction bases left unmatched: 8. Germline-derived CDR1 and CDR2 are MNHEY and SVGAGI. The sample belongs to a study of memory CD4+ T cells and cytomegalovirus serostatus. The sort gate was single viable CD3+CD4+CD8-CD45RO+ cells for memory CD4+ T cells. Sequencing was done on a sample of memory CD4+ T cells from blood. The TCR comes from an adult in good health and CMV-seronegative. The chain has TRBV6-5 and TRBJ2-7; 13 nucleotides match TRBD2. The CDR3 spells CASGWTSGSHEQYF. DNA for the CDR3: TGTGCCAGCGGGTGGACTAGCGGGAGTCATGAGCAGTACTTC.